The 28 T cell receptor beta chains below all came from one sample that was sequenced in a study of monozygotic twins with inflammatory bowel disease. TCRdb re-analyzed the 5' RACE reads; it lists each CDR3 protein once, without DNA. Its table lists some 130,000 distinct CDR3 sequences. Material for sequencing was blood. The source is a human donor with ulcerative colitis or Crohn's disease, or a healthy co-twin of an affected twin (not recorded which).

The chain has TRBV11-2 and TRBJ2-3. CDR1 and CDR2 (germline): SGHAT, FQNNGV. The CDR3 has 12 residues. The CDR3 loop reads CASSFTPDTQYF.

The rearrangement links TRBV5-1 to TRBJ1-2. Germline CDR1 SGHRS, CDR2 YFSETQ. This CDR3 is built from 15 residues. The CDR3 protein is CASSLDGLRVYGYTF.

This chain links TRBV20-1 with TRBJ2-6; the TRBD1 assignment by TCRdb is unverifiable without DNA. The CDR3 totals 14 residues. Germline-derived CDR1 and CDR2 are DFQATT and SNEGSKA (reference sequence). The CDR3 is CSASWGTGANVLTF.

This sequence joins TRBV7-2 and TRBJ2-1; as DNA is missing, the TRBD1 call by TCRdb cannot be tested. This CDR3 spans 13 amino acids. CDR1 SGHTA and CDR2 FQGNSA come from the germline V gene. Here the CDR3 reads CASSPSQTGEQFF.

The rearrangement links TRBV28 to TRBJ1-4; TCRdb's D call of TRBD1 is untestable without DNA. Germline V gives CDR1 MDHEN, CDR2 SYDVKM. CDR3 length: 15 residues. The CDR3 loop reads CASSPRGKGHEKLFF.

CDR3 sequence reads: CAISESARRETQYF. This chain links TRBV10-3 with TRBJ2-5; the D call of TRBD2 rests on TCRdb alone, since no DNA is present to check it. The CDR3 extends over 14 amino acids. The V gene's germline CDR1 is ENHRY and CDR2 SYGVKD.

This chain connects TRBV20-1 to TRBJ1-1. CDR1 and CDR2 (germline): DFQATT, SNEGSKA (reference sequence). The CDR3 covers 16 residues. The CDR3 is CSARVGGGRTNTEAFF.

This chain connects TRBV20-1 to TRBJ1-5; as DNA is missing, the TRBD1 call by TCRdb cannot be tested. Germline CDR1 DFQATT, CDR2 SNEGSKA (reference sequence). The CDR3 runs 13 residues. The CDR3 sequence is CSAIQGADQPQHF.

V is TRBV4-1 and J is TRBJ2-3; TCRdb names TRBD2, which stays unverified in the absence of DNA. This CDR3 is built from 16 residues. Germline-derived CDR1 and CDR2 are MGHRA and YSYEKL. This CDR3 is CASSQGGGPTTDTQYF.

This chain connects TRBV29-1 to TRBJ2-1; TCRdb proposes TRBD1, but this gene call is untestable without DNA. The CDR3 extends over 13 amino acids. Germline-derived CDR1 and CDR2 are SQVTM and ANQGSEA. The CDR3 loop is CSGGRVQRNEQFF.

The chain couples TRBV7-8 to TRBJ1-1; TCRdb's assignment of TRBD1 cannot be checked, as there is no DNA. CDR3 length equals 15 residues. The germline CDR1 and CDR2 sequences are SGHVS and FQNEAQ. This CDR3 reads CASSLWGERNTEAFF.

V gene TRBV20-1 combines with J gene TRBJ1-4; as DNA is missing, the TRBD1 call by TCRdb cannot be tested. CDR3 length equals 14 residues. Germline V gene sequence: CDR1 DFQATT, CDR2 SNEGSKA (reference sequence). The CDR3 sequence: CSARVGTGARKLFF.

The CDR3 reads CASSFWDRTNYGYTF. V and J are TRBV5-4 and TRBJ1-2; TCRdb's D call of TRBD1 is untestable without DNA. This CDR3 is 15 amino acids long. CDR1 and CDR2 (germline): SGHNT, YYREEE (reference sequence). Using reference TRBV5-4 and TRBJ1-2 for the parts outside the CDR3, the full variable domain is ETGVTQSPTHLIKTRGQQVTLRCSSQSGHNTVSWYQQALGQGPQFIFQYYREEENGRGNFPPRFSGLQFPNYSSELNVNALELDDSALYLCASSFWDRTNYGYTFGSGTRLTVV.

The CDR3 reads CASSEYRDISGDEQFF. The chain is built from TRBV25-1 and TRBJ2-1; the D gene TCRdb calls, TRBD1, cannot be checked with no DNA. The V gene's germline CDR1 is MGHDK and CDR2 SYGVNS. The CDR3 is 16 residues long.

CDR3 amino acids: CASSYSVSGRNEQFF. The chain is built from TRBV6-2 or TRBV6-3 and TRBJ2-1. The CDR3 has 15 residues. The germline CDR1 and CDR2 sequences are MNHEY and SVGEGT.

This chain connects TRBV29-1 to TRBJ2-3. The germline V gene encodes CDR1 SQVTM and CDR2 ANQGSEA. This CDR3 has 14 residues. CDR3 sequence reads: CSVEDMDGPDTQYF.

This rearrangement joins TRBV28 to TRBJ2-7; TCRdb returns TRBD2, unconfirmable since there is no DNA. The CDR3 contains 14 residues. Looked up from germline, CDR1 is MDHEN and CDR2 is SYDVKM. The CDR3 loop is CASSPPGLPYEQYF.

This chain uses TRBV29-1 with TRBJ2-7; TCRdb's D call of TRBD1 is untestable without DNA. CDR1 is SQVTM, CDR2 ANQGSEA, per germline. The CDR3 runs 12 residues. CDR3 amino acids: CSVDTSGQEQYF.

V usage is TRBV6-6 and J usage is TRBJ2-7; there is no DNA to check the TCRdb D call of TRBD2. The CDR3 sequence is 14 residues long. Germline CDR1 MNHNY, CDR2 SVGAGI (reference sequence). CDR3 residues: CASRLPSGIHEQYF.

This chain joins TRBV6-5 and TRBJ2-6. The CDR3 contains 18 residues. Germline CDR1 reads MNHEY; CDR2 reads SVGAGI. CDR3 sequence: CASSYSITGSSGANVLTF.

J is TRBJ2-7 and V is TRBV13; with no DNA, the TCRdb D assignment of TRBD1 cannot be verified. The CDR3 has 14 amino acids. Germline V CDR1 and CDR2: PRHDT, FYEKMQ (reference sequence). This chain's CDR3 is CASSVPGQGSEQYF. Full variable domain (missing parts from reference TRBV13 and TRBJ2-7): AAGVIQSPRHLIKEKRETATLKCYPIPRHDTVYWYQQGPGQDPQFLISFYEKMQSDKGSIPDRFSAQQFSDYHSELNMSSLELGDSALYFCASSVPGQGSEQYFGPGTRLTVT.

V and J are TRBV4-3 and TRBJ2-3. CDR1 LGHNA and CDR2 YSLEER come from the germline V gene. The CDR3 totals 14 residues. CDR3 protein: CASSQEDRTDTQYF.

V gene TRBV15 combines with J gene TRBJ2-3; TCRdb indicates TRBD2, and absent DNA this call remains unverified. Germline loops: CDR1 LNHNV, CDR2 YYDKDF (reference sequence). The CDR3 covers 16 residues. This chain's CDR3 is CATRAGLRAGTDTQYF.

The genes are TRBV19 and TRBJ1-1; the TCRdb D gene call, TRBD1, has no DNA to confirm it. CDR3 length: 12 residues. CDR1 LNHDA and CDR2 SQIVND come from the germline V gene (reference sequence). This CDR3 reads CASSWTGTEAFF.

This rearrangement joins TRBV7-3 to TRBJ2-2. CDR1 is SGHTA, CDR2 FQGTGA, per germline. The CDR3 totals 13 residues. CDR3 residues: CASSRRQAGELFF.

The CDR3 sequence is CASSLGGDSYNSPLHF. The chain recombines TRBV7-9 with TRBJ1-6. There are 16 residues in the CDR3. Looked up from germline, CDR1 is SEHNR and CDR2 is FQNEAQ (reference sequence).

The chain combines TRBV12-3 or TRBV12-4 with TRBJ1-4. This CDR3 comprises 14 residues. CDR3 amino acids: CASRELTSNEKLFF.

The V and J genes are TRBV12-3 or TRBV12-4 and TRBJ2-1; TCRdb proposes TRBD1, but this gene call is untestable without DNA. The CDR3 is made up of 16 amino acids. The CDR3: CASRQRQGAGDNEQFF.